In its sample, the clone carrying this T cell receptor (beta chain) was seen many times. Its antigen is unknown. This specimen belongs to a study of Graves' ophthalmopathy and Graves' hyperthyroidism. Study results and limitations: Blood samples also showed most expanded thyroid clonotypes exceeding 0.001 frequency.

The study amplified TCR beta CDR3 regions using RNA transcripts. Following a first-round RT-PCR that used HTBI primers, a second-round multiplex PCR was carried out. TCRdb passed the multiplex PCR reads through MiXCR, listing each CDR3 protein once. The sample includes about 550,000 distinct CDR3 sequences, approximately 37% of them seen just once. Pregnancy or lactation, uncontrolled infections and other autoimmune diseases were grounds for excluding patients. Trimming left V 7 bases short and J 0 bases short, with 13 bases between. In germline, CDR1 is SGHVS, CDR2 FQNEAQ. This CDR3 region has 14 residues.

This rearrangement joins TRBV7-8 to TRBJ2-7; no clear D gene. Sample: peripheral blood or thyroid tissue (not recorded which). The receptor was isolated from an adult man with Graves' hyperthyroidism. The CDR3 DNA follows: TGTGCCAGCAAGACGGTGGCCAGCTCCTACGAGCAGTACTTC. Amino acids: CASKTVASSYEQYF.